This TCR beta chain appears in the sequencing data of a study of siplizumab effects on memory and regulatory T cells. Study conclusions and caveats: Naive T cells appeared more diverse than memory cells and seemed to be major alloresponse contributors. Sequences below about 10^-5 frequency were poorly captured, limiting mapping of alloreactive clones. An assignable phenotype, naive or memory, was missing from roughly 77-94% of proliferating CD4+ or CD8+ clones. Versus roughly 27% in controls, the mappable alloreactive CD4+ clones averaged 68.8% Treg-derived with siplizumab.

The protocol was immunoSEQ multiplex PCR, while the TCRdb copy is restricted to in-frame clones and leaves out a portion. Among about 100,000 clones, 94% were seen once, and the ten largest hold roughly 0.62%. V was clipped by 2 bases and J by 5 bases, with 13 bases between them. Germline CDR1 and CDR2: SGHTS and YDEGEE. The CDR3 spans 14 residues. With respect to this clone: What it recognizes is unknown.

The sequence was obtained from a human donor in good health. The sample consisted of Tregs sorted from blood. The rearrangement links TRBV5-8 to TRBJ1-1; D might be TRBD1 (6 bases). The CDR3 loop is CASSFFPGVTEAFF. DNA of the CDR3: TGTGCCAGCAGCTTTTTTCCAGGGGTTACTGAAGCTTTCTTT.